This T cell receptor (beta chain) came from a study of blood T cell repertoires in COVID-19 (dated by TCRdb to the early 2020s). Study-wide context: Samples from collaborators originated in the United States, Italy and Spain and spanned both the acute and convalescent phases of COVID-19. The prospective study material was composed of cDNA or gDNA derived from T cells, B-cell-depleted T cells, or PBMCs. Subjects who had been exposed to COVID-19, were actively infected with it, or had recovered from it provided the deeply sampled blood TCRbeta repertoires that made up the dataset. The repertoires were made available in a free public database intended to serve as a resource for research on the immune response to SARS-CoV-2. The samples were drawn from two sources: the first 160 participants of the ongoing ImmuneRACE study, and about 1,300 subjects contributed by 6 global collaborators. Sample metadata almost always included a de-identified subject ID, COVID-19 status, age in years and sex. Where available, HLA class I and class II types were taken from metadata supplied by the sample provider and were not determined by assay-based typing. What the study reported, not specific to this receptor: How much clinical and demographic metadata was included differed by source and by participant, and the metadata was provided uncurated.

A remark on this clone: The target of this receptor is not known. No base quality values were provided; no much bigger clone lies one nucleotide off.

TCRbeta CDR3 regions were amplified from genomic DNA using the immunoSEQ Assay, a bias-controlled multiplex PCR. The original pipeline was this. Within the assay, amplification of reference gene primers was used to estimate how many nucleated cells each sample contained. To quantify the absolute abundance of each unique TCRbeta CDR3 rearrangement, sequence reads were collapsed and filtered. For each sample, productive Simpson clonality was calculated as the square root of Simpson's diversity index across productive rearrangements. Entries here come from immuneACCESS through TCRdb and include only in-frame sequences with V and J called. Some clones fail to appear in such tables; in the studies checked, an unresolved V gene covers under half of the shortfall, and the cause of the remainder is unknown. The D gene and trimming were derived from the DNA, and the V and J assignments and clone size from that table. This sample comprises tens of thousands of clones, 88% of them detected only once. The ten top clones hold approximately 4.8% of the sample.

Collaborating institutions collected whole blood in K2EDTA tubes following their own protocols. For TCRbeta analysis, collaborator samples were shipped as frozen whole blood, as isolated PBMCs, or as DNA extracted from either sample type. Spanning cysteine to phenylalanine, the CDR3 consists of 16 amino acids. Of the read, only the CDR3 DNA is kept; its 48 bases are in frame from base 1. The trim is 0 bases for V and 7 bases for J, with a gap of 15 bases between the germline ends. Based on the germline V gene, the CDR1 and CDR2 sequences are LGHNA and YNFKEQ. The source material was peripheral blood. The source of this sequence is a human donor in a cohort sampled during active COVID-19. The sequence joins TRBV4-2 to TRBJ1-4, and perhaps TRBD1 as D gene, on 5 matching bases. This receptor has the CDR3 CASSQDNGQGAEKLFF. In nucleotide form, the sequence is TGTGCCAGCAGCCAAGACAATGGTCAAGGGGCTGAAAAACTGTTTTTT.